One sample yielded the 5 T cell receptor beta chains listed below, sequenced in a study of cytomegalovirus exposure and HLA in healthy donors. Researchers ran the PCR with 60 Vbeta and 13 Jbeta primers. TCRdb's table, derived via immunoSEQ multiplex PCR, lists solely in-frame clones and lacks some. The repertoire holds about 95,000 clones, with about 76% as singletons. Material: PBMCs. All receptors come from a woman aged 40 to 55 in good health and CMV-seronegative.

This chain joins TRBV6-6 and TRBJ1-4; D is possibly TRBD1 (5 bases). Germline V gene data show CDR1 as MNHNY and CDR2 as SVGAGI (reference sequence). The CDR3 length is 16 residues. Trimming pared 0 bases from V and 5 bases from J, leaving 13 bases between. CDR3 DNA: TGTGCCAGCAGTTACTCGGGGCAGACCCCCAATGAAAAACTGTTTTTT. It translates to CASSYSGQTPNEKLFF.

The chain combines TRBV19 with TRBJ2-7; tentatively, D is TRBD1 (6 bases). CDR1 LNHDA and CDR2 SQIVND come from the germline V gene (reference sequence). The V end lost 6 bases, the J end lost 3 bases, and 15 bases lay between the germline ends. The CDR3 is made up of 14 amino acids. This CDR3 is CASSLTGELYEQYF. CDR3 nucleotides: TGTGCCAGTAGCTTGACAGGAGAGCTCTACGAGCAGTACTTC. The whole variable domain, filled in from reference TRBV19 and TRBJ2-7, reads DGGITQSPKYLFRKEGQNVTLSCEQNLNHDAMYWYRQDPGQGLRLIYYSQIVNDFQKGDIAEGYSVSREKKESFPLTVTSAQKNPTAFYLCASSLTGELYEQYFGPGTRLTVT.

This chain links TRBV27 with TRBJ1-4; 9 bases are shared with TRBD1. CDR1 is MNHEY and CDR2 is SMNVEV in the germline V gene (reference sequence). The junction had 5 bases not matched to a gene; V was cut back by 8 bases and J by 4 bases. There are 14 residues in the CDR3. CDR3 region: CASGPGQGNEKLFF. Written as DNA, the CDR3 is TGTGCCAGCGGCCCGGGACAGGGTAATGAAAAACTGTTTTTT.

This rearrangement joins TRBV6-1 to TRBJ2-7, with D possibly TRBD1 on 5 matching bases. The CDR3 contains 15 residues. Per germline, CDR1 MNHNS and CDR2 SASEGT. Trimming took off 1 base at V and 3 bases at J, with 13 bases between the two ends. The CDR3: CASSEGGSTYYEQYF. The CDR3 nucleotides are TGTGCCAGCAGTGAAGGGGGCAGCACCTACTACGAGCAGTACTTC.

This chain's CDR3 is CASSYGVTSGGTDTQYF. For the CDR3, the DNA is TGTGCCAGCAGCTACGGCGTGACTAGCGGGGGGACAGATACGCAGTATTTT. This sequence joins TRBV5-5 and TRBJ2-3; 13 bases align to TRBD2. Germline CDR1 and CDR2: SGHKS and YYEKEE (reference sequence). The CDR3 runs to 17 residues. The V segment lost 3 bases and the J segment 3 bases; nucleotides outside the gene matches: 7.